This T cell receptor (beta chain) was sequenced for a study of T cell responses to AZD1222 COVID-19 vaccine listed by TCRdb under 2021. For the study in its entirety: TCR sequencing covered over 230 trial participants: 200 to 220 given two doses of AZD1222 and around 25 given two doses of MenACWY control vaccine. Trial participants were enrolled into age subgroups of 18-55, 56-69 and 70-plus years, which contained roughly 140, 27 and 60 TCR-sequenced participants, respectively.

The CDR3 regions of human TCRbeta chains were analyzed by immunosequencing. The authors' analysis ran thus. Repertoire TCRs were checked for matches against a reference library of SARS-CoV-2-specific TCRs that had been generated using the MIRA antigen-specificity platform. Breadth meant the fraction of unique TCRs that were SARS-CoV-2-associated, whereas depth meant the fraction of total T cells that were SARS-CoV-2-associated. Using the MIRA data, each spike-specific TCR was mapped to the spike region that the TCR reacts to and placed in a CD4 or CD8 class. Log10-transformed breadth and depth values were compared by one-way ANOVA with Sidak's multiple comparisons tests. Not all clones reach the TCRdb copy of this immuneACCESS table, which keeps in-frame sequences only. Checked studies attribute under half of the gap to unresolved V genes and leave the rest unexplained. V and J calls and clone size follow that table, whereas D and trimming were derived from the DNA. Counted in this sample were about 94,000 clones; 88% of them appeared once. The ten largest account for roughly 12% of the sample.

In light of the paper, this sample's time point label describes: about 28 days (+/-7) after the second vaccine dose. AZD1222 recipients with second doses at about 4 weeks or about 12 weeks were pooled, because spike-specific TCR depth and breadth did not differ between schedules. Vaccinee samples were obtained from the UK trials COV001 and COV002, which included a single-blind randomized controlled phase 2/3 trial of AZD1222 (ChAdOx1 nCoV-19) in healthy adults. For TCRbeta chain sequencing, PBMC samples from trial participants were taken at day 0 and at day 28 after the second dose. CDR1 and CDR2, per the germline V gene, are MNHEY and SVGAGI. The CDR3 numbers 13 residues from cysteine through phenylalanine. The sequence is cut down to CDR3 DNA, 39 bases in frame from base 1. V was cut back by 5 bases and J by 7 bases, leaving a gap of 14 bases between them. The paper's findings and limits, for the study overall: In the small 56-69-year group, the increase in depth fell short of significance, most likely because of low power. The whole spike protein was spanned by vaccine-associated CD4 TCRs, and dominant responses were seen in regions 160-218 and 743-854. Conclusions about previously exposed vaccinees are limited because only five to seven AZD1222 recipients were SARS-CoV-2 seropositive at baseline. Participants were mostly white British and included more females than males, and it was suggested by the authors that clonal diversity may have been underestimated. After two AZD1222 doses, both the breadth and the depth of spike-specific TCRs were significantly higher than at day 0 and than in MenACWY recipients. Because no samples from the day 14 peak response were available, repertoires could be characterized only after the peak T cell response. Reportedly, almost half of the unique spike-specific TCRs recognized epitopes lying outside the regions that are mutated in the B.1.351 and B.1.1.7 variants.

Details on this clone: No antigen is known for it. The sample holds no much larger clone one base away, and base qualities are not on file.

Rearrangement joined TRBV6-5 to TRBJ1-2; matching of 6 bases hints at TRBD1 as the D gene. The sequence was collected from an adult who received the AZD1222 COVID-19 vaccine. The source material was peripheral blood, sampled 28 days after the second AZD1222 dose. The DNA reads TGTGCCAGCAGTCTCTCGGGGGCGAGTGGCTACACCTTC. This sequence encodes CASSLSGASGYTF.